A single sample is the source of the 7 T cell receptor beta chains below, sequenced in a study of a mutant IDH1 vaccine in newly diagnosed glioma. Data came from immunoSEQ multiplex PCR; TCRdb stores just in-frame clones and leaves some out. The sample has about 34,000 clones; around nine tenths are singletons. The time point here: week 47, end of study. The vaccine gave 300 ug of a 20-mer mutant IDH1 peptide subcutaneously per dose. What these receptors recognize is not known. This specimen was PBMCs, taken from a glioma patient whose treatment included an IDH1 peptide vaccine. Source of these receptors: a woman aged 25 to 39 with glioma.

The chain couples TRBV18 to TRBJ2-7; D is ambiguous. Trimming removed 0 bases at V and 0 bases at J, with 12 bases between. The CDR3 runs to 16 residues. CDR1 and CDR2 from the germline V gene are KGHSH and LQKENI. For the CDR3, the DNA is TGTGCCAGCTCACCACCGGGCAGCACATACTCCTACGAGCAGTACTTC. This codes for CASSPPGSTYSYEQYF.

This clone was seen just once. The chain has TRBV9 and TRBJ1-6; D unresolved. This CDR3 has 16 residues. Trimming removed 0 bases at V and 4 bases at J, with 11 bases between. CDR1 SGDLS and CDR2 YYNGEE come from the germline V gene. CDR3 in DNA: TGTGCCAGCAGCGTAGGTCTGAGATCTTATAATTCACCCCTCCACTTT. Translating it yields CASSVGLRSYNSPLHF.

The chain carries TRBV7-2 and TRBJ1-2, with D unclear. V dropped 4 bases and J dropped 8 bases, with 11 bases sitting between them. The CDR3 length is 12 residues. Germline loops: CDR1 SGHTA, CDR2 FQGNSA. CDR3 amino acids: CASSSPLGGYTF. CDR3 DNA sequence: TGTGCCAGCAGCTCCCCCCTTGGAGGCTACACCTTC.

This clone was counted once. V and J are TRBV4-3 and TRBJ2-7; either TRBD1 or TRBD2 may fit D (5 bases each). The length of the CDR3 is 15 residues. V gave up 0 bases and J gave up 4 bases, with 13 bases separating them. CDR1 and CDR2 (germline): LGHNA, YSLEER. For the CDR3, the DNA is TGCGCCAGCAGCCAAGACCCGGGGCAAGGATACGAGCAGTACTTC. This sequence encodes CASSQDPGQGYEQYF.

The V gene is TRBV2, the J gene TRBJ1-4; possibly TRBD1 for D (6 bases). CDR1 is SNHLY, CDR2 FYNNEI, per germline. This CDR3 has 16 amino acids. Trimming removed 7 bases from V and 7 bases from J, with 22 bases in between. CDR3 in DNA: TGTGCCAGCAAGAAGGAACAGGGTAGCCCTAGTGAAAAACTGTTTTTT. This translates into CASKKEQGSPSEKLFF.

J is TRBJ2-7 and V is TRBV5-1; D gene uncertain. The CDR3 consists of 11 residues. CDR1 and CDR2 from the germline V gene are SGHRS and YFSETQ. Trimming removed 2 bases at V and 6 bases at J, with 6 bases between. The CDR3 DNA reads TGCGCCAGCAGCTTTAGAGGCGAGCAGTACTTC. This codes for CASSFRGEQYF.

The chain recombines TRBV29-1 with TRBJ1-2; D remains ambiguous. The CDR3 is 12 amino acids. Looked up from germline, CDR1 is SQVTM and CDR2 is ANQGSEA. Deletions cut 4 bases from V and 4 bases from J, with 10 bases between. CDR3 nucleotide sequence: TGCAGCGTTGTCTCGGGCAGCTATGGCTACACCTTC. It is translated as CSVVSGSYGYTF.